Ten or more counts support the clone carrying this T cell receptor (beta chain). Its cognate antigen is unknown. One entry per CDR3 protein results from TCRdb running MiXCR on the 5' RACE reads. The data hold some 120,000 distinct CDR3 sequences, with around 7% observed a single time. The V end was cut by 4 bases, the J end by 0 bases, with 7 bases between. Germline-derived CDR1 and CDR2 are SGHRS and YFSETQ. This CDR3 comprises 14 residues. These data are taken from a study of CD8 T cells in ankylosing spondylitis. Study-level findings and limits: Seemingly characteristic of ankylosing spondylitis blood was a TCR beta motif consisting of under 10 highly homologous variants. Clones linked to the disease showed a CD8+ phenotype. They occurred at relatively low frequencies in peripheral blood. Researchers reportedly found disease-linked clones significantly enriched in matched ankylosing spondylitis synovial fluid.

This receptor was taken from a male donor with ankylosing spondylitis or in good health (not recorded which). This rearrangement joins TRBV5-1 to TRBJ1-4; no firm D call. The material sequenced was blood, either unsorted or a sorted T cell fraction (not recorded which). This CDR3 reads CASSHLTTNEKLFF. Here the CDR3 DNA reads TGCGCCAGCAGCCACCTAACAACTAATGAAAAACTGTTTTTT.